This TCR beta chain was retrieved from a study of blood T cell repertoires in COVID-19. Across the whole study: The study drew acute and convalescent COVID-19 samples from the United States, Italy and Spain. T cells, B-cell-depleted T cells, or PBMCs provided the cDNA or gDNA that served as material.

Germline CDR1 and CDR2: LGHDT and YNNKEL (reference sequence). The CDR3 contains 19 residues. Trimming cost V 1 base and J 2 bases; bases outside gene matches: 16. Profiled with immunoSEQ multiplex PCR; TCRdb holds only in-frame clones, not every one. The data show about 230,000 clones, with approximately 81% seen just once and approximately 8% held by the top ten. The receptor comes from a woman of 80 years or more with acute or convalescent COVID-19. Source material: peripheral blood. The V gene is TRBV3-1 (or the pseudogene TRBV3-2), the J gene TRBJ2-7; 8 nucleotides line up with TRBD2. CDR3 sequence reads: CASSQGPLPRGGLAYEQYF. DNA of the CDR3: TGTGCCAGCAGCCAAGGTCCCCTTCCTCGGGGGGGTCTCGCCTACGAGCAGTACTTC.